The T cell receptor beta chain under discussion was sequenced for a study of PD-L1 blockade in urothelial cancer. Study context: About 90% of the roughly 30 patients were men whose urothelial cancer was bladder-origin. Reported median T cell count for blood samples was 140,000 to 150,000.

CDR3 length equals 13 residues. The V gene's germline CDR1 is SGHNT and CDR2 YYREEE (reference sequence). V lost 4 bases and J lost 2, with 9 bases in between. The time point denotes: pretreatment peripheral blood. Every PCR got spiked synthetic TCR analog templates. The method was immunoSEQ multiplex PCR; TCRdb's version includes in-frame clones alone and lacks a portion of them. The sample includes more than 85,000 clones, more than 75% of them seen just once. The specimen was PBMCs, collected around atezolizumab (anti-PD-L1) treatment. This receptor was obtained from a man in his sixties with urothelial cancer. The V gene is TRBV5-4, the J gene TRBJ2-5; tentatively, D is TRBD1 (6 bases). CDR3 in DNA: TGTGCCAGCAGCGTGAGGGGGCAAGAGACCCAGTACTTC. This translates into CASSVRGQETQYF.